The rows below give T cell receptor beta chains drawn from one sample of a study of blood T cell repertoires in COVID-19. Data came from immunoSEQ multiplex PCR; TCRdb stores just in-frame clones and leaves some out. The sample carries over 80,000 clones, 80% recorded once. The sequencing input was peripheral blood. Source of these receptors: a woman between 70 and 85 years old with acute or convalescent COVID-19. CDR3s include the opening cysteine and the closing phenylalanine or tryptophan. D genes are given only for firm matches. A row's size may be missing; if present it is once, few, many or a size class.

V gene,clone size,D gene,J gene,CDR3 protein,CDR3 DNA
TRBV5-5,NA,NA,TRBJ1-5,CASSLGPGNQPQHF,TGTGCCAGCAGCTTGGGCCCGGGGAACCAGCCCCAGCATTTT
TRBV2,NA,TRBD2,TRBJ2-1,CASGGTNAYNEQFF,TGTGCCAGCGGCGGGACTAACGCCTACAATGAGCAGTTCTTC
TRBV2,NA,TRBD2,TRBJ2-7,CATGLAGSSYEQYF,TGTGCCACAGGACTAGCGGGTTCCTCCTACGAGCAGTACTTC
TRBV7-3,once,NA,TRBJ2-3,CASSLQGTDTQYF,TGTGCCAGCAGCTTACAGGGAACAGATACGCAGTATTTT
TRBV7-3,once,TRBD2,TRBJ2-2,CASSLSAGVNTGELFF,TGTGCCAGCAGCTTGTCAGCGGGGGTGAACACCGGGGAGCTGTTTTTT
TRBV30,NA,NA,TRBJ1-5,CAWSGPRRDQPQHF,TGTGCCTGGAGTGGACCAAGGCGGGATCAGCCCCAGCATTTT
TRBV28,NA,NA,TRBJ1-4,CASSFRRGTNEKLFF,TGTGCCAGCAGTTTCCGAAGGGGGACTAATGAAAAACTGTTTTTT
TRBV6-6,NA,TRBD2,TRBJ2-1,CASSHFSGLLEFF,TGTGCCAGCAGTCACTTCTCGGGACTACTGGAGTTCTTC
TRBV19,NA,NA,TRBJ1-1,CASSIRGGDMNTEAFF,TGTGCCAGTAGTATTAGAGGGGGAGATATGAACACTGAAGCTTTCTTT
TRBV5-1,once,NA,TRBJ1-1,CASSLGYRDEAFF,TGCGCCAGCAGCTTGGGTTACAGGGATGAAGCTTTCTTT
TRBV18,once,TRBD1,TRBJ1-2,CASSPRTGNYGYTF,TGTGCCAGCTCGCCGAGGACAGGGAACTATGGCTACACCTTC
TRBV27,NA,NA,TRBJ2-2,CASRRWTANTGELFF,TGTGCCAGCAGAAGATGGACTGCGAACACCGGGGAGCTGTTTTTT
TRBV7-2,NA,NA,TRBJ2-1,CASSFTGSSYNEQFF,TGTGCCAGCAGCTTCACAGGGAGCTCCTACAATGAGCAGTTCTTC
TRBV5-1,NA,NA,TRBJ2-7,CASSIAGQPYEQYF,TGCGCCAGCAGCATAGCTGGACAGCCCTACGAGCAGTACTTC
TRBV5-4,NA,TRBD2,TRBJ2-1,CASSRGLAEPTGEQFF,TGTGCCAGCAGCAGGGGACTAGCCGAACCCACGGGTGAGCAGTTCTTC
TRBV5-4,NA,NA,TRBJ2-1,CASSPSSWLDSYNEQFF,TGTGCCAGCAGCCCTTCTAGCTGGCTAGACTCCTACAATGAGCAGTTCTTC